This entry lists 32 T cell receptor beta chains sequenced from one sample in a study of T cell repertoires in cytomegalovirus infection. TCRdb reanalysed the reads using MiXCR and keeps one entry per CDR3 protein. The table shows about 450,000 distinct CDR3 sequences, with roughly 30% occurring only once. Sequencing input: PBMCs. Source of these receptors: a human donor in good health (CMV status not recorded). Some clones in this sample may be carry-over from other donors' samples.

This clonotype was detected ten times or more. V and J are TRBV6-2 or TRBV6-3 and TRBJ2-7; no firm D call. The V gene's germline CDR1 is MNHEY and CDR2 SVGEGT. This CDR3 has 13 amino acids. Trimming stripped 4 bases from V and 0 bases from J, with 7 bases between. The CDR3 spells CASSSTDSYEQYF. The CDR3 nucleotides read TGTGCCAGCAGTTCAACGGACTCCTACGAGCAGTACTTC.

This clonotype occurred once. A read error may explain this, as a much larger clone is one base away. The CDR3 carries no conserved terminal phenylalanine or tryptophan, so it likely arises from a read error. The chain combines TRBV5-1 with TRBJ2-3; 9 nucleotides line up with TRBD2. Germline-derived CDR1 and CDR2 are SGHRS and YFSETQ. The CDR3 contains 17 residues. J lost 1 base, V lost 3 bases, and 9 bases had no gene match. CDR3 DNA sequence: TGCGCCAGCAGCTCGCGGACTAGCGAGAGGGGCACAGATACGCAGTATTGT. Translating gives CASSSRTSERGTDTQYC.

The chain carries TRBV2 and TRBJ1-5; D may be TRBD1 (6 bases). The ends were cut back, 6 bases at V and 0 bases at J, with 18 bases in the middle. This CDR3 is 17 amino acids long. Germline CDR1 is SNHLY and CDR2 is FYNNEI. The CDR3 spells CASSLLGGGISNQPQHF. The DNA for the CDR3 is TGTGCCAGCAGCCTTCTGGGAGGGGGAATTAGCAATCAGCCCCAGCATTTT.

This clonotype was recorded a few times. This chain connects TRBV2 to TRBJ2-4; 8 nucleotides match TRBD1. CDR1 is SNHLY and CDR2 is FYNNEI in the germline V gene. Trimming removed 8 bases from V and 1 base from J; junction bases left unmatched: 10. This CDR3 is 16 amino acids long. CDR3 sequence reads: CASDPGGAPAKNIQYF. In nucleotides, the CDR3 is TGTGCCAGCGATCCAGGGGGCGCCCCGGCCAAAAACATTCAGTACTTC.

The gene calls are TRBV7-9 and TRBJ2-7; weak D call: TRBD1 (5 bases). Germline V lookup: CDR1 SEHNR, CDR2 FQNEAQ (reference sequence). V was pared by 5 bases and J by 6 bases, with 11 bases between. CDR3 length: 12 residues. The DNA of the CDR3 is TGTGCCAGCAGCCTCAATAGGGGCGAGCAGTACTTC. This sequence encodes CASSLNRGEQYF. Using reference TRBV7-9 and TRBJ2-7 for the parts outside the CDR3, the full variable domain is DTGVSQNPRHKITKRGQNVTFRCDPISEHNRLYWYRQTLGQGPEFLTYFQNEAQLEKSRLLSDRFSAERPKGSFSTLEIQRTEQGDSAMYLCASSLNRGEQYFGPGTRLTVT.

Note on this clonotype: A much larger clone is a single base away; this may be a read error. The chain is built from TRBV5-6 and TRBJ2-2; 8 bases match TRBD1. The CDR3 totals 14 residues. CDR1 and CDR2 (germline): SGHDT, YYEEEE. Trimming removed 1 base from V and 4 bases from J; junction bases left unmatched: 0. CDR3 bases: TGTGCCAGCAGCTTGACAGGGGGCACCGGGGAGCTGTTTTTT. Translated, it gives CASSLTGGTGELFF.

The chain links TRBV7-9 to TRBJ2-6; TRBD1 is a possible D gene (6 bases). The CDR3 runs 18 residues. V lost 4 bases to trimming and J lost 2 bases, with 18 bases between them. Looked up from germline, CDR1 is SEHNR and CDR2 is FQNEAQ (reference sequence). The CDR3, as DNA: TGTGCCAGCAGCTATAGTACAGGGTACGCGCCTGGGGCCAACGTCCTGACTTTC. Translated, it gives CASSYSTGYAPGANVLTF.

The V call is TRBV29-1, the J call TRBJ1-3; unclear D gene. Germline CDR1 reads SQVTM; CDR2 reads ANQGSEA. The CDR3 has 17 amino acids. CDR3 sequence reads: CPPTPRRVSRFGNTIYF. CDR3 nucleotide sequence: TGCCCTCCAACCCCGCGTAGGGTTTCCCGTTTTGGAAACACCATATATTTT.

The chain links TRBV28 to TRBJ2-4, with D hard to call. From germline, CDR1 is MDHEN and CDR2 SYDVKM. This CDR3 is 13 amino acids long. Trimming took 8 bases from V and 2 from J, leaving 10 bases between them. The CDR3 is CASSLAPKNIQYF. CDR3 in DNA: TGTGCCAGCTCCCTCGCGCCCAAAAACATTCAGTACTTC.

As for this clonotype: Mismatch with germline at one junction end may stem from a read error. The rearrangement joins TRBV15 to TRBJ2-3; D may be TRBD1 (7 bases). Looked up from germline, CDR1 is LNHNV and CDR2 is YYDKDF (reference sequence). The CDR3 runs to 16 residues. For the CDR3, the DNA is TGTGCCACCAGCAGAGATTTAGGGGCGGGGACAGATCCGCAGTATTTT. It is translated as CATSRDLGAGTDPQYF.

This clonotype was picked up a small number of times. The chain is built from TRBV12-3 or TRBV12-4 and TRBJ1-5; D may be TRBD1 (5 bases). The CDR3 has 15 amino acids. The V end lost 3 bases, the J end lost 5 bases, and 14 bases lay between the germline ends. The CDR3 protein is CASSFRGKNHQPQHF. The CDR3 DNA reads as TGTGCCAGCAGTTTTAGGGGAAAAAATCATCAGCCCCAGCATTTT.

This clonotype has ten or more counts. This chain links TRBV7-2 with TRBJ1-4, with TRBD1 as a possible D gene (5 bases). Germline CDR1 reads SGHTA; CDR2 reads FQGNSA. V was pared by 1 base and J by 8 bases, with 14 bases between. CDR3 length: 15 amino acids. The CDR3 here is CASSLGNRLYEKLFF. The DNA for the CDR3 is TGTGCCAGCAGCTTAGGAAACAGGTTGTACGAAAAACTGTTTTTT.

In the case of this clonotype: A junction boundary mismatches the germline segment, possibly from a read error. V is TRBV5-3 and J is TRBJ1-4, with 9 bases that match TRBD1. TRBV5-3 is classed as an ORF, of uncertain function. CDR3 length: 15 amino acids. The DNA for the CDR3 is TGTGCCAGCAGCTCGGCCCGGGACAGGGACGAAAAACTGTTTTTT. Translating it yields CASSSARDRDEKLFF.

The genes are TRBV6-1 and TRBJ2-5; D is ambiguous. V lost 5 bases, J lost 0 bases, and 7 bases lay in between. Germline CDR1 and CDR2: MNHNS and SASEGT. The CDR3 totals 13 residues. The CDR3 DNA sequence: TGTGCCAGCAGTTATGCGGACCAAGAGACCCAGTACTTC. Translating gives CASSYADQETQYF.

This clonotype was seen a few times. The V gene is TRBV12-3 or TRBV12-4, the J gene TRBJ2-7; 10 nucleotides align to TRBD2. V lost 4 bases to trimming and J lost 4 bases; unmatched junction nucleotides: 7. The CDR3 has 15 amino acids. CDR3 loop: CASSSGLADKYEQYF. The CDR3 DNA reads TGTGCCAGCAGTTCCGGACTAGCGGACAAATACGAGCAGTACTTC.

Concerning this clonotype: The junction shows a germline mismatch at one end, possibly a read error. The gene calls are TRBV2 and TRBJ2-2, with D perhaps TRBD1 or TRBD2 (5 bases each). CDR3 length equals 12 residues. Germline lookup yields CDR1 SNHLY and CDR2 FYNNEI. The chain's CDR3 is CASKGNTGEMFF. CDR3 coding DNA: TGTGCCAGCAAGGGGAACACCGGGGAGATGTTTTTT.

This clonotype has a count of ten or more. The CDR3, as DNA: TGTGCCAGCACCGCTGGAGGGGCCCGGCCTACGCAGTATTTT. It specifies CASTAGGARPTQYF. This chain joins TRBV7-2 and TRBJ2-3, with a tentative D call TRBD2 (6 bases). CDR1 SGHTA and CDR2 FQGNSA come from the germline V gene. V lost 7 bases and J 8 bases, leaving 19 bases between the germline ends. The CDR3 length is 14 residues. The full variable domain, in which reference TRBV7-2 and TRBJ2-3 provide the parts outside the CDR3, is GAGVSQSPSNKVTEKGKDVELRCDPISGHTALYWYRQSLGQGLEFLIYFQGNSAPDKSGLPSDRFSAERTGGSVSTLTIQRTQQEDSAVYLCASTAGGARPTQYFGPGTRLTVL.

This clonotype was observed a handful of times. Written as DNA, the CDR3 is TGTGCCAGCAGCACACACAGGGCCGACGGCTATGGCTACACCTTC. Amino acid sequence: CASSTHRADGYGYTF. The chain links TRBV5-6 to TRBJ1-2, with D perhaps TRBD1 (6 bases). Germline values: CDR1 SGHDT, CDR2 YYEEEE. The CDR3 has 15 residues. V dropped 4 bases and J dropped 4 bases, with 17 bases sitting between them.

V is TRBV7-2 and J is TRBJ2-1; a possible D gene is TRBD1 (5 bases). Trimming shortened V by 6 bases and J by 5 bases, and 23 bases separated the two germline ends. CDR1 is SGHTA, CDR2 FQGNSA, per germline. The CDR3 runs to 17 residues. The CDR3: CASSNIRGSFSHNEQFF. CDR3 in DNA: TGTGCCAGCAGTAACATTAGGGGCAGTTTTTCCCACAATGAGCAGTTCTTC.

The V and J genes are TRBV19 and TRBJ1-1, with D maybe TRBD1 (6 bases). The CDR3 contains 13 residues. Germline lookup yields CDR1 LNHDA and CDR2 SQIVND (reference sequence). With 5 bases removed from V and 4 bases from J, the gap between germline ends came to 11 bases. CDR3 sequence reads: CASSEQGLTEAFF. The CDR3 DNA follows: TGTGCCAGTAGTGAACAGGGACTCACTGAAGCTTTCTTT.

Details on this clonotype: At one boundary the junction diverges from the germline segment, which might be a read error. The chain has TRBV7-9 and TRBJ2-1; perhaps TRBD2 as D (5 bases). CDR1 and CDR2 (germline): SEHNR, FQNEAQ (reference sequence). CDR3 length: 15 amino acids. The CDR3 region has the DNA TGTGCCAGCAGCCCGGACTCCAGCTCCTACAATGAACATTTGTTC. Translated: CASSPDSSSYNEHLF.

This sequence joins TRBV20-1 and TRBJ1-1, with D possibly matching TRBD1 (6 bases). The CDR3 loop spans 12 amino acids. Trimming cost V 0 bases and J 8 bases, with 10 bases left between them. Germline-derived CDR1 and CDR2 are DFQATT and SNEGSKA (reference sequence). The CDR3: CSARDPGAEAFF. The DNA for the CDR3 is TGCAGTGCTAGAGATCCGGGGGCCGAAGCTTTCTTT.

The chain uses TRBV28 and TRBJ2-7; D not certain. This CDR3 has 12 residues. Germline loops: CDR1 MDHEN, CDR2 SYDVKM. V shed 3 bases and J shed 2 bases, with 5 bases lying between them. CDR3 bases: TGTGCCAGCAGTTTGTACGCCTACGAGCAGTACTTC. Translating it yields CASSLYAYEQYF.

This clonotype appeared a few times. This chain joins TRBV7-2 and TRBJ2-2; 7 bases line up with TRBD1. The CDR3 consists of 16 residues. Germline V gives CDR1 SGHTA, CDR2 FQGNSA. Losses at the gene ends were 1 base for V and 4 bases for J; bases not matched to a gene: 6. CDR3 region: CASSLVGDRVTGELFF. CDR3 DNA: TGTGCCAGCAGCTTAGTTGGAGACAGGGTCACCGGGGAGCTGTTTTTT.

In this sample, this clonotype turned up a few times. V usage is TRBV10-3 and J usage is TRBJ2-5, with TRBD2 identical over 15 bases. This CDR3 contains 17 residues. Trimming cost V 3 bases and J 3 bases; bases outside gene matches: 5. Germline V CDR1 and CDR2: ENHRY, SYGVKD. The CDR3, as DNA: TGTGCCATCAGTGAAGGGACTAGCGGGGGGCTTAAAGAGACCCAGTACTTC. Amino acids: CAISEGTSGGLKETQYF.

The sample holds many counts of this clonotype. The genes are TRBV12-3 or TRBV12-4 and TRBJ1-1; D gene ambiguous. V was pared by 6 bases and J by 4 bases, with 9 bases between. This CDR3 region has 12 residues. In DNA form, the CDR3 reads TGTGCCAGCAGCGACTTTCTCACTGAAGCTTTCTTT. Translation: CASSDFLTEAFF.

The J gene is TRBJ2-1, the V gene TRBV7-2, with D uncertain. The CDR3 is made up of 14 amino acids. Per the germline V gene, CDR1 is SGHTA and CDR2 is FQGNSA. V shed 3 bases and J shed 5 bases, with 11 bases lying between them. CDR3 sequence: CASSFSPPHNEQFF. Here the CDR3 DNA reads TGTGCCAGCAGCTTCTCCCCCCCCCACAATGAGCAGTTCTTC.

This clonotype was seen just once. The chain combines TRBV11-2 with TRBJ1-2; 7 bases match TRBD1. Germline assignment: CDR1 SGHAT and CDR2 FQNNGV. Losses at the gene ends were 5 bases for V and 7 bases for J; bases not matched to a gene: 16. This CDR3 has 16 amino acids. The CDR3: CASSPSRRGARSGYTF. CDR3 DNA sequence: TGTGCCAGCAGCCCTTCCCGCAGGGGGGCCCGTTCTGGCTACACCTTC.

This clonotype was seen repeatedly, ten times or more. The gene calls are TRBV14 and TRBJ1-6, with TRBD1 matching over 8 bases. Germline V gene sequence: CDR1 SGHDN, CDR2 FVKESK. The V gene end was trimmed by 1 base and the J gene end by 4 bases; junction bases not matched to a gene: 0. This CDR3 region has 15 residues. CDR3 nucleotides: TGTGCCAGCAGCCAAGGACAGGGGTATAATTCACCCCTCCACTTT. It is translated as CASSQGQGYNSPLHF.

This clonotype was seen a handful of times. The rearrangement links TRBV10-3 to TRBJ1-1, with 9 bases fitting TRBD1. The length of the CDR3 is 13 residues. Per germline, CDR1 ENHRY and CDR2 SYGVKD. Losses at the gene ends were 9 bases for V and 0 bases for J; bases not matched to a gene: 2. CDR3 coding DNA: TGTGCCATACAGGGGGCCATGAACACTGAAGCTTTCTTT. It yields the protein CAIQGAMNTEAFF.

The CDR3 region has the DNA TGTGCCTGGAGAGACAGAACCTACGAGCAGTACTTC. This codes for CAWRDRTYEQYF. The chain couples TRBV30 to TRBJ2-7; tentative D call: TRBD1 (5 bases). The CDR3 covers 12 residues. Germline V gene lookup returns CDR1 GTSNPN and CDR2 SVGIG (reference sequence). Trimming shortened V by 3 bases and J by 2 bases, and 8 bases separated the two germline ends.

This clonotype was recorded a few times. The V and J genes are TRBV6-2 or TRBV6-3 and TRBJ1-5, with a possible D match to TRBD1 (6 bases). The V gene's germline CDR1 is MNHEY and CDR2 SVGEGT. V lost 7 bases to trimming and J lost 1 base, with 14 bases between them. CDR3 size: 15 residues. Written as DNA, the CDR3 is TGTGCCAGCACCCCCAGGGGTATGAGCAATCAGCCCCAGCATTTT. This encodes CASTPRGMSNQPQHF.